A single sample gave rise to the 11 T cell receptor beta chains below, sequenced in a study of neurological immune-mediated disorders. Time point indicated: longitudinal time-point 2. TCRdb fed the 5' RACE reads into MiXCR, producing one record per CDR3 protein. The table includes 60,000 to 75,000 distinct CDR3 sequences, roughly 9.8% detected once. The sample comprised PBMCs. These receptors were collected from a man aged 25 to 45 in good health.

This clonotype was counted at least ten times. The chain joins TRBV5-1 to TRBJ1-4; D is possibly TRBD1 (5 bases). The germline gives CDR1 SGHRS, CDR2 YFSETQ. The length of the CDR3 is 15 residues. V lost 4 bases and J 4 bases, leaving 14 bases between the germline ends. CDR3 amino acids: CASSGGTDLNEKLFF. The CDR3 DNA reads TGCGCCAGCAGCGGAGGGACGGACCTTAATGAAAAACTGTTTTTT.

This clonotype has more than one count but fewer than ten. The gene calls are TRBV6-6 and TRBJ2-3; 7 bases fit TRBD1. Trimming took 0 bases from V and 5 from J; bases not matched to a gene: 5. The CDR3 runs to 15 residues. Germline CDR1 is MNHNY and CDR2 is SVGAGI (reference sequence). In DNA, the CDR3 is TGTGCCAGCAGTTACTCGCGACAGGGTTTAGATACGCAGTATTTT. It specifies CASSYSRQGLDTQYF.

The chain joins TRBV20-1 to TRBJ2-1, with 10 bases fitting TRBD1. Germline CDR1 and CDR2: DFQATT and SNEGSKA (reference sequence). V lost 5 bases to trimming and J lost 8 bases; unmatched junction nucleotides: 18. This CDR3 spans 17 amino acids. The CDR3 here is CSAPPPRQGAGRHEQFF. The CDR3 region has the DNA TGCAGTGCTCCTCCTCCCAGACAGGGGGCAGGTCGCCATGAGCAGTTCTTC.

This clonotype appeared many times. This sequence joins TRBV11-2 and TRBJ1-1; TRBD1 matches 10 bases. With 5 bases clipped from V and 0 bases from J, the junction kept 6 bases outside the gene matches. Germline CDR1 reads SGHAT; CDR2 reads FQNNGV. CDR3 size: 16 residues. CDR3 in DNA: TGTGCCAGCAGCCTCAGCGGGACAGGGGTGAACACTGAAGCTTTCTTT. Translating it yields CASSLSGTGVNTEAFF.

This clonotype was recorded at least ten times. The chain is built from TRBV4-1 and TRBJ2-7; tentatively, D is TRBD1 (7 bases). CDR1 and CDR2 (germline): MGHRA, YSYEKL. V lost 1 base and J 0 bases, leaving 13 bases between the germline ends. This CDR3 is built from 16 residues. The CDR3 DNA follows: TGCGCCAGCAGCCAAGCCGGGGGACAGAGCTCCTACGAGCAGTACTTC. Protein: CASSQAGGQSSYEQYF.

This clonotype was detected many times. V and J are TRBV28 and TRBJ2-7, with a tentative D call TRBD1 (5 bases). The CDR3 contains 12 residues. V dropped 2 bases and J dropped 6 bases, with 8 bases sitting between them. From germline, CDR1 is MDHEN and CDR2 SYDVKM. This CDR3 reads CASSLDRFEQYF. The DNA of the CDR3 is TGTGCCAGCAGTTTAGACAGATTCGAGCAGTACTTC.

This clonotype was seen many times. The rearrangement joins TRBV20-1 to TRBJ2-7; TRBD2 agrees at 8 bases. V gave up 6 bases and J gave up 2 bases; unmatched junction bases: 3. The germline gives CDR1 DFQATT, CDR2 SNEGSKA (reference sequence). This CDR3 region has 12 residues. The CDR3 DNA reads TGCAGTGCCTCCGGGGGGGCCTACGAGCAGTACTTC. It is translated as CSASGGAYEQYF.

This clonotype was counted many times. J is TRBJ1-2 and V is TRBV27; TRBD1 matches at 7 bases. The V gene's germline CDR1 is MNHEY and CDR2 SMNVEV (reference sequence). Trimming at V came to 6 bases and at J to 6 bases, leaving 7 bases not matched to a gene. The CDR3 loop spans 13 amino acids. CDR3 protein: CASRRDRVDGYTF. The CDR3 coding sequence is TGTGCCAGCAGACGCGACAGGGTCGATGGCTACACCTTC.

This clonotype appeared many times. The genes are TRBV27 and TRBJ1-5, with TRBD1 identical over 9 bases. The CDR3 is 13 amino acids. V trimming: 5 bases; J trimming: 6 bases; junction bases outside the gene matches: 2. Germline V CDR1 and CDR2: MNHEY, SMNVEV (reference sequence). CDR3 loop: CASSRTGVQPQHF. The CDR3 DNA follows: TGTGCCAGCAGTAGGACAGGGGTTCAGCCCCAGCATTTT.

At least ten counts were recorded for this clonotype. V usage is TRBV12-3 or TRBV12-4 and J usage is TRBJ1-2; the D gene is possibly TRBD1 (5 bases). The CDR3 totals 14 residues. V was shortened by 7 bases and J by 3 bases, with 15 bases between the two germline ends. The CDR3 is CASNERGADYGYTF. The CDR3, as DNA: TGTGCCAGCAACGAGAGGGGTGCCGACTATGGCTACACCTTC.

The table lists this clonotype with many counts. The chain is built from TRBV5-1 and TRBJ2-7, with D possibly TRBD2 on 6 matching bases. This CDR3 has 15 residues. Trimming removed 1 base at V and 7 bases at J, with 18 bases between. CDR1 is SGHRS, CDR2 YFSETQ, per germline. The chain's CDR3 is CASSLSGANNGEQYF. The CDR3 region has the DNA TGCGCCAGCAGCTTGTCGGGAGCAAACAACGGGGAGCAGTACTTC. Filled out from reference TRBV5-1 and TRBJ2-7, the complete variable domain reads KAGVTQTPRYLIKTRGQQVTLSCSPISGHRSVSWYQQTPGQGLQFLFEYFSETQRNKGNFPGRFSGRQFSNSRSEMNVSTLELGDSALYLCASSLSGANNGEQYFGPGTRLTVT.